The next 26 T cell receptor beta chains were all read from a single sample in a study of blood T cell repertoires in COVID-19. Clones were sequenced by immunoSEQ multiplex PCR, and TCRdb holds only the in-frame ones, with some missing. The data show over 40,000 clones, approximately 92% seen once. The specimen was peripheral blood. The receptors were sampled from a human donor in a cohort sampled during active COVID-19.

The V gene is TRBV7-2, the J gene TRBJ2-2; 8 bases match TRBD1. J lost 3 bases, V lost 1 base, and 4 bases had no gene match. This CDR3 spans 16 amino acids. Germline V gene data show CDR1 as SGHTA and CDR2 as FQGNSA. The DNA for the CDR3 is TGTGCCAGCAGCTTAGGGACAGGGACAGACACCGGGGAGCTGTTTTTT. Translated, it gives CASSLGTGTDTGELFF.

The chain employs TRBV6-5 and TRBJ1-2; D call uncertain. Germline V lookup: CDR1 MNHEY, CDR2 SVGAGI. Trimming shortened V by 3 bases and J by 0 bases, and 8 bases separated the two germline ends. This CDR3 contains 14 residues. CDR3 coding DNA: TGTGCCAGCAGTTATGCGCGCTCTAACTATGGCTACACCTTC. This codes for CASSYARSNYGYTF.

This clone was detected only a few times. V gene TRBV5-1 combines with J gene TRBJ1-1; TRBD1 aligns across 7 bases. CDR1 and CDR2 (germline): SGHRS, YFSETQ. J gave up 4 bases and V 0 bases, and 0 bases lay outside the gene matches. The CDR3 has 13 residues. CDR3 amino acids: CASSLDRGTEAFF. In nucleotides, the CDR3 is TGCGCCAGCAGCTTGGACAGGGGCACTGAAGCTTTCTTT.

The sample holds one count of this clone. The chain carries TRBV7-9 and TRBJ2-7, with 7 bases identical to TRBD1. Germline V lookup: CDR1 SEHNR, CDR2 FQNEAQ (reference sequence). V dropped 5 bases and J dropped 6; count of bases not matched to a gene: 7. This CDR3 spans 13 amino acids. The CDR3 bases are TGTGCCAGCAGCAAACCGACAGGGATCGAGCAGTACTTC. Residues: CASSKPTGIEQYF.

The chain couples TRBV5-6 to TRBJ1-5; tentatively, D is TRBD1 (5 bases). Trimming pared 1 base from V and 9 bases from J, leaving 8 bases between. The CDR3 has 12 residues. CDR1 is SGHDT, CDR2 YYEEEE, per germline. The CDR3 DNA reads TGTGCCAGCAGCTTGTATAGGGGGCCCCAGCATTTT. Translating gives CASSLYRGPQHF.

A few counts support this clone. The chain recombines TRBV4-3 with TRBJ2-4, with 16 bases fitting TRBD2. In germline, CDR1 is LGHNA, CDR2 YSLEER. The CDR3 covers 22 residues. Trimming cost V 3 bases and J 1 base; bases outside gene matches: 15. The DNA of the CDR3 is TGCGCCAGCAGCCACGGGACTAGCGGGGGGGCGGGCCGAGCGTTGGCCAAAAACATTCAGTACTTC. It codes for CASSHGTSGGAGRALAKNIQYF.

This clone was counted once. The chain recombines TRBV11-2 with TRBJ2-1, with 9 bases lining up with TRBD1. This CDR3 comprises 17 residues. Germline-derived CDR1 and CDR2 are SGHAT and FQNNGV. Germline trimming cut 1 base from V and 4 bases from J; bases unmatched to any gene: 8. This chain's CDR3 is CASSLGLQGARYNEQFF. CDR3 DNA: TGTGCCAGCAGCTTAGGATTACAGGGGGCTAGGTACAATGAGCAGTTCTTC.

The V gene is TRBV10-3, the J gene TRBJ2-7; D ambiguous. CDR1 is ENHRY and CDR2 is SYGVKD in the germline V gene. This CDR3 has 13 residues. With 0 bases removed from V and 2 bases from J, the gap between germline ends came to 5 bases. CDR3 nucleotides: TGTGCCATCAGTGAGTCGGCCACCTACGAGCAGTACTTC. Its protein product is CAISESATYEQYF.

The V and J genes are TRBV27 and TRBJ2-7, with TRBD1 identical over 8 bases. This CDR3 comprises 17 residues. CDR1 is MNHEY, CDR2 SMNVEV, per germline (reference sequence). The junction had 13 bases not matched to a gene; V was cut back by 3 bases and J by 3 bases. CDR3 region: CASSFGVLQGALYEQYF. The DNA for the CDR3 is TGTGCCAGCAGTTTTGGTGTTCTCCAGGGGGCCCTCTACGAGCAGTACTTC.

As DNA, the CDR3 is TGTGCCAGCAGCACTGGACTCGCGGGGGGGGGAGAGCAGTTCTTC. Translated, it gives CASSTGLAGGGEQFF. The J gene is TRBJ2-1, the V gene TRBV7-2; the match to TRBD2 covers 9 bases. The CDR3 sequence is 15 residues long. In germline, CDR1 is SGHTA, CDR2 FQGNSA. Germline trimming cut 5 bases from V and 10 bases from J; bases unmatched to any gene: 12.

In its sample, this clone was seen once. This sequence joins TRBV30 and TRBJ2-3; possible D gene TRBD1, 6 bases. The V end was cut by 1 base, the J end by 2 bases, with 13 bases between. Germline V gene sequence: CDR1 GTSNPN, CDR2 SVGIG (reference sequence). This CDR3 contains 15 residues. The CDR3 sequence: CAWSAPTGFTDTQYF. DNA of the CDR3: TGTGCCTGGAGTGCGCCGACAGGTTTCACAGATACGCAGTATTTT.

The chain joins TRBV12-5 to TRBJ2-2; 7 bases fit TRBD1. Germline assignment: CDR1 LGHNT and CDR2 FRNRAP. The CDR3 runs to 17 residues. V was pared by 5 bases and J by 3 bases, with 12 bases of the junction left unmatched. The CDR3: CASGTKPTGRDTGELFF. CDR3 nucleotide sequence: TGTGCTAGTGGTACAAAACCGACAGGGCGGGACACCGGGGAGCTGTTTTTT.

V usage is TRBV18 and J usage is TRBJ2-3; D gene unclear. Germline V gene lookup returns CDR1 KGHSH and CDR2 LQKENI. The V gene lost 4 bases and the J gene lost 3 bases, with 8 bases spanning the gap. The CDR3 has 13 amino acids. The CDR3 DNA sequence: TGTGCCAGCTCACTCCCCCAGACAGATACGCAGTATTTT. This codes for CASSLPQTDTQYF.

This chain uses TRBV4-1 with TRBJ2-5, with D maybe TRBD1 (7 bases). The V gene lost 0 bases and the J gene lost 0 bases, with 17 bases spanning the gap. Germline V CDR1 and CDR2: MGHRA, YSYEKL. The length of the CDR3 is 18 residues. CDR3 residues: CASSQEGGDRGYQETQYF. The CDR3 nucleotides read TGCGCCAGCAGCCAAGAAGGAGGGGACAGAGGTTACCAAGAGACCCAGTACTTC.

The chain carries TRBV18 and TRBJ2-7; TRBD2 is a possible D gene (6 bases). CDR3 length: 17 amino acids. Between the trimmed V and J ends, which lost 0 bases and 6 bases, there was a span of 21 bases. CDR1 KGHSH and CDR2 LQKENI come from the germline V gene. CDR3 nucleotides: TGTGCCAGCTCACCACCCTTGGGGCAGGAGGGTTGGCGCGAGCAGTACTTC. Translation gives CASSPPLGQEGWREQYF.

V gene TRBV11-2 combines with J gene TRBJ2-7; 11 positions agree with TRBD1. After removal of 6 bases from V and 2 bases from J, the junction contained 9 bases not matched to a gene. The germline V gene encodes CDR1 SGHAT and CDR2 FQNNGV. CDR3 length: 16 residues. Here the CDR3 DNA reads TGTGCCAGCAGACTGGAGTTGGGACAGGGGGCCTACGAGCAGTACTTC. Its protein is CASRLELGQGAYEQYF.

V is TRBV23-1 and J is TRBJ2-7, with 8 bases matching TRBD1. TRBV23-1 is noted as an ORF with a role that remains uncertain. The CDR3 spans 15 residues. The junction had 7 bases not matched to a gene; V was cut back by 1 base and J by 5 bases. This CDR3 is CASSQLGQDPNEQYF. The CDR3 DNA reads TGCGCCAGCAGTCAATTGGGACAGGACCCAAACGAGCAGTACTTC.

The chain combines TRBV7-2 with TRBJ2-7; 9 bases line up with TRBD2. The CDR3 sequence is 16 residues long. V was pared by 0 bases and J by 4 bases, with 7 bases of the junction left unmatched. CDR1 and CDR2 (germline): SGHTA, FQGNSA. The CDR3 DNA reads TGTGCCAGCAGCTTAGCGAGTAGCGGGGGCCCTTACGAGCAGTACTTC. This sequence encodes CASSLASSGGPYEQYF.

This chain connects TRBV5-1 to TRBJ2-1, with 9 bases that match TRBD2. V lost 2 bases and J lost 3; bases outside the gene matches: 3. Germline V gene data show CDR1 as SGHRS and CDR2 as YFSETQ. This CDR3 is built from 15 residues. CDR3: CASSLAGGRYNEQFF. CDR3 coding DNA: TGCGCCAGCAGCTTAGCGGGGGGCCGCTACAATGAGCAGTTCTTC.

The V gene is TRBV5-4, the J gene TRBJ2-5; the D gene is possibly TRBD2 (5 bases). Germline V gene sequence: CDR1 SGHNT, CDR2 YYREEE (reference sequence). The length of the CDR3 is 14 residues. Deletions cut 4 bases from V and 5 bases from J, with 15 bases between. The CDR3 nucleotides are TGTGCCAGCAGCCTCGGGGTCGAGAAGGAGACCCAGTACTTC. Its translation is CASSLGVEKETQYF. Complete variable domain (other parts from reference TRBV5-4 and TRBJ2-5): ETGVTQSPTHLIKTRGQQVTLRCSSQSGHNTVSWYQQALGQGPQFIFQYYREEENGRGNFPPRFSGLQFPNYSSELNVNALELDDSALYLCASSLGVEKETQYFGPGTRLLVL.

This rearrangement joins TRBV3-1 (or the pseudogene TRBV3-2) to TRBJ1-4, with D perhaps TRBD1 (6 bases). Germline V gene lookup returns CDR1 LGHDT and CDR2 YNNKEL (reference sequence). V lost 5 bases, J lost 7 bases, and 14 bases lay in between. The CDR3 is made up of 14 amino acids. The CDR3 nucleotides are TGTGCCAGCAGCGATAGGACAGAAGGTGAAAAACTGTTTTTT. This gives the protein CASSDRTEGEKLFF.

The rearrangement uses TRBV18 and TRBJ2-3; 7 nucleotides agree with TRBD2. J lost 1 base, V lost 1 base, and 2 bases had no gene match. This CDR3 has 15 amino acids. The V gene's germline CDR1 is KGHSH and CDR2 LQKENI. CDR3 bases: TGTGCCAGCTCACCACGAGCGGGACGCACAGATACGCAGTATTTT. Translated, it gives CASSPRAGRTDTQYF.

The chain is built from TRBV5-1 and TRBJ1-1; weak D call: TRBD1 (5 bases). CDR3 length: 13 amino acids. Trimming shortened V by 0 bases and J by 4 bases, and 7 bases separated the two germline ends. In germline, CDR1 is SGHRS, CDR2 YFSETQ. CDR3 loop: CASSLGQSTEAFF. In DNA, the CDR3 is TGCGCCAGCAGCTTGGGACAGAGCACTGAAGCTTTCTTT.

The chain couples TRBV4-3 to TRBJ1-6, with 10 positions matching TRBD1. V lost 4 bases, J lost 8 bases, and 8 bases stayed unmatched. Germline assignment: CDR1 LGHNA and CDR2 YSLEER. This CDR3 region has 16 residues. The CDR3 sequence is CASSLRVGQGDSPLHF. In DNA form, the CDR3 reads TGCGCCAGCAGCCTAAGGGTAGGACAGGGGGATTCACCCCTCCACTTT.

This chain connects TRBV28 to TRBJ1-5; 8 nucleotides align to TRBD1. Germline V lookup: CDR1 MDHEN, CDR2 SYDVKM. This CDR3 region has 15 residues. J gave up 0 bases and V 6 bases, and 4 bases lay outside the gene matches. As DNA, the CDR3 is TGTGCCAGCAGCTTACAGGGGGTTAGCAATCAGCCCCAGCATTTT. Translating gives CASSLQGVSNQPQHF.

CDR3 in amino acids: CASSPPLGQGAHEQYF. The CDR3 region has the DNA TGTGCCAGCAGCCCGCCCTTAGGACAGGGGGCCCACGAGCAGTACTTC. The rearrangement joins TRBV5-5 to TRBJ2-7, with 11 bases matching TRBD1. Germline V gives CDR1 SGHKS, CDR2 YYEKEE (reference sequence). CDR3 length: 16 residues. The V and J ends lost 4 bases and 5 bases, in that order; junction bases with no gene match: 11.